The 25 T cell receptor beta chains given below trace back to one sample, sequenced in a study of early T cells in non-severe SARS-CoV-2 infection. TCRdb reprocessed the 5' RACE reads via MiXCR and lists one record per CDR3 protein. This sample has more than 20,000 distinct CDR3 sequences; 3.5% to 4.5% occur once, and the top ten carry 4% to 5%. The sample comprised whole blood. The receptors stem from an adult who was a healthcare worker with PCR-confirmed SARS-CoV-2 infection or an uninfected control (not recorded which).

The chain employs TRBV11-2 and TRBJ2-1; D remains ambiguous. This CDR3 is built from 16 residues. CDR1 SGHAT and CDR2 FQNNGV come from the germline V gene. The V end was cut by 6 bases, the J end by 9 bases, with 24 bases between. In DNA form, the CDR3 reads TGTGCCAGCAGGTCCGAAAAGGAGACTCCGCTCGGTGAGCAGTTCTTC. As protein: CASRSEKETPLGEQFF.

This clonotype was seen ten or more times. The J gene is TRBJ2-7, the V gene TRBV29-1, with D perhaps matching TRBD1 or TRBD2 (5 bases each). From germline, CDR1 is SQVTM and CDR2 ANQGSEA. Trimming cost V 0 bases and J 3 bases, with 12 bases left between them. This CDR3 spans 14 amino acids. For the CDR3, the DNA is TGCAGCGTTGAAGATCCGGGACCGAGCTACGAGCAGTACTTC. Its protein product is CSVEDPGPSYEQYF.

This clonotype has at least ten counts. The rearrangement joins TRBV6-6 to TRBJ2-1; D ambiguous. Germline lookup yields CDR1 MNHNY and CDR2 SVGAGI (reference sequence). Trimming removed 4 bases at V and 9 bases at J, with 22 bases between. The CDR3 length is 16 residues. The CDR3 DNA sequence: TGTGCCAGCAGTTGGAGACCGACGGGTTATACAGCTGAGCAGTTCTTC. Its translation is CASSWRPTGYTAEQFF.

The chain uses TRBV29-1 and TRBJ1-5, with D unresolved. CDR3 length: 12 residues. Germline V gives CDR1 SQVTM, CDR2 ANQGSEA. With 4 bases removed from V and 2 bases from J, the gap between germline ends came to 6 bases. The CDR3: CSVADRNQPQHF. CDR3 nucleotide sequence: TGCAGCGTTGCGGATCGCAATCAGCCCCAGCATTTT.

This clonotype has at least ten counts. The chain recombines TRBV12-3 or TRBV12-4 with TRBJ2-7, with TRBD2 matching 9 bases. The CDR3 contains 14 residues. With V trimmed by 6 bases and J by 1 base, 4 bases remained unmatched. In nucleotides, the CDR3 is TGTGCCAGCAGGCCGGGACTAGCTTCCTACGAGCAGTACTTC. Translated, it gives CASRPGLASYEQYF.

This clonotype has just a few counts. V is TRBV29-1 and J is TRBJ2-4, with 9 bases aligning to TRBD1. The CDR3 sequence is 14 residues long. Germline-derived CDR1 and CDR2 are SQVTM and ANQGSEA. Trimming at V came to 6 bases and at J to 7 bases, leaving 10 bases not matched to a gene. The CDR3 DNA reads as TGCAGCGTGGAAACAGGGGGCGCCTCGAACATTCAGTACTTC. Its translation: CSVETGGASNIQYF.

This clonotype occurred a few times. This chain links TRBV5-1 with TRBJ1-4; no firm D call. Germline assignment: CDR1 SGHRS and CDR2 YFSETQ. Trimming took off 0 bases at V and 5 bases at J, with 11 bases between the two ends. The CDR3 is made up of 15 amino acids. The DNA for the CDR3 is TGCGCCAGCAGCTTGGCCGGGAGGGAGAATGAAAAACTGTTTTTT. Translation gives CASSLAGRENEKLFF. The full variable domain, its missing parts supplied by reference TRBV5-1 and TRBJ1-4, is KAGVTQTPRYLIKTRGQQVTLSCSPISGHRSVSWYQQTPGQGLQFLFEYFSETQRNKGNFPGRFSGRQFSNSRSEMNVSTLELGDSALYLCASSLAGRENEKLFFGSGTQLSVL.

This clonotype was seen only a few times. The J gene is TRBJ1-2, the V gene TRBV10-2; 9 bases match TRBD1. J gave up 8 bases and V 6 bases, and 10 bases lay outside the gene matches. From germline, CDR1 is WSHSY and CDR2 SAAADI. The CDR3 covers 14 residues. This chain's CDR3 is CASSVSDRGNGYTF. The DNA for the CDR3 is TGCGCCAGCAGCGTTTCCGACAGGGGGAACGGCTACACCTTC.

The sample holds many counts of this clonotype. J is TRBJ2-4 and V is TRBV18; D may be TRBD1 (6 bases). Per germline, CDR1 KGHSH and CDR2 LQKENI. Trimming took off 2 bases at V and 10 bases at J, with 15 bases between the two ends. The CDR3 sequence is 14 residues long. Written as DNA, the CDR3 is TGTGCCAGCTCACCAGGGGGCGGCCCCGGGATTCAGTACTTC. It codes for CASSPGGGPGIQYF.

This clonotype was counted ten times or more. The chain recombines TRBV2 with TRBJ2-2, with D perhaps TRBD2 (5 bases). The CDR3 is 15 residues long. Per the germline V gene, CDR1 is SNHLY and CDR2 is FYNNEI. Trimming left V 2 bases short and J 5 bases short, with 12 bases between. CDR3 coding DNA: TGTGCCAGCAGTGAACGTCCCCGGGGTACCGGGGAGCTGTTTTTT. This codes for CASSERPRGTGELFF.

By its share, this clonotype is medium-sized. The rearrangement joins TRBV2 to TRBJ2-7; 10 bases match TRBD2. Germline V gives CDR1 SNHLY, CDR2 FYNNEI. The CDR3 consists of 13 residues. After removal of 7 bases from V and 6 bases from J, the junction contained 6 bases not matched to a gene. This chain's CDR3 is CASTVLAGAEQYF. The CDR3 coding sequence is TGTGCCAGCACGGTGCTAGCGGGAGCCGAGCAGTACTTC. Filled out from reference TRBV2 and TRBJ2-7, the complete variable domain reads EPEVTQTPSHQVTQMGQEVILRCVPISNHLYFYWYRQILGQKVEFLVSFYNNEISEKSEIFDDQFSVERPDGSNFTLKIRSTKLEDSAMYFCASTVLAGAEQYFGPGTRLTVT.

This clonotype was picked up many times. Here the CDR3 reads CSATSGTRRETQYF. The CDR3 bases are TGCAGTGCCACATCCGGGACTAGGAGGGAGACCCAGTACTTC. The chain employs TRBV20-1 and TRBJ2-5; 8 bases match TRBD2. This CDR3 comprises 14 residues. From germline, CDR1 is DFQATT and CDR2 SNEGSKA (reference sequence). V was clipped by 6 bases and J by 5 bases; unmatched bases: 11.

This clonotype was picked up many times. CDR3 DNA sequence: TGCGCCAGCAGCCAAGTTTTAGTCGGAGAGACCCAGTACTTC. It specifies CASSQVLVGETQYF. The rearrangement links TRBV4-1 to TRBJ2-5; no firm D call. V dropped 1 base and J dropped 4 bases, with 10 bases sitting between them. The CDR3 sequence is 14 residues long. Germline loops: CDR1 MGHRA, CDR2 YSYEKL.

The chain carries TRBV6-1 and TRBJ1-1, with a possible D match to TRBD1 (5 bases). The CDR3 spans 12 residues. The germline V gene has CDR1 MNHNS and CDR2 SASEGT. The V and J ends lost 7 bases and 2 bases respectively, with 8 bases between them. The CDR3 region is CASTGRNTEAFF. The CDR3 nucleotides read TGTGCCAGCACGGGGCGCAACACTGAAGCTTTCTTT.

Points on this clonotype: Just one base apart from a much larger clone, this may be a read error. V and J are TRBV11-2 and TRBJ2-1; no clear D. The V gene's germline CDR1 is SGHAT and CDR2 FQNNGV. V gave up 10 bases and J gave up 9 bases, with 19 bases separating them. The CDR3 has 13 amino acids. CDR3 loop: CANRTVIVPEQFF. The CDR3 DNA reads as TGTGCCAACAGAACCGTTATAGTTCCTGAGCAGTTCTTC.

This clonotype has a count of ten or more. V gene TRBV12-1 combines with J gene TRBJ2-1; no DNA check was done on the table's D call, TRBD2. TRBV12-1 counts as a pseudogene. The CDR3 has 12 amino acids. CDR3 bases: TGTGCCAGCAGCTTCCCTTGCGGGGAGCAGTTCTTC. It is translated as CASSFPCGEQFF.

The table lists this clonotype with many counts. This sequence joins TRBV5-1 and TRBJ2-3; 7 bases agree with TRBD2. V trimming: 5 bases; J trimming: 1 base; junction bases outside the gene matches: 4. Germline CDR1 SGHRS, CDR2 YFSETQ. This CDR3 comprises 14 residues. DNA for the CDR3: TGCGCCAGCAGACTGCTAGCGGGCACAGATACGCAGTATTTT. This translates into CASRLLAGTDTQYF.

This clonotype was picked up a small number of times. V gene TRBV4-1 combines with J gene TRBJ2-2, with TRBD2 identical over 11 bases. Trimming at V came to 4 bases and at J to 4 bases, leaving 5 bases not matched to a gene. CDR3 length: 16 residues. Germline V gene lookup returns CDR1 MGHRA and CDR2 YSYEKL. CDR3 region: CASSRFSGRATGELFF. CDR3 DNA sequence: TGCGCCAGCAGCCGATTTAGCGGGAGGGCCACCGGGGAGCTGTTTTTT.

This clonotype was recorded at least ten times. The chain joins TRBV12-3 or TRBV12-4 to TRBJ2-2, with 8 bases identical to TRBD2. The V and J ends lost 5 bases and 1 base, in that order; junction bases with no gene match: 6. This CDR3 is 16 amino acids long. CDR3 in amino acids: CASSPAGELNTGELFF. DNA for the CDR3: TGTGCCAGCAGTCCAGCGGGGGAGCTGAACACCGGGGAGCTGTTTTTT.

This clonotype was seen only a few times. This chain connects TRBV11-2 to TRBJ2-5; D not resolved. The CDR3 length is 13 residues. Trimming removed 0 bases at V and 4 bases at J, with 6 bases between. CDR1 SGHAT and CDR2 FQNNGV come from the germline V gene. CDR3 coding DNA: TGTGCCAGCAGCTTAGATCTCCTAGAGACCCAGTACTTC. It translates to CASSLDLLETQYF.

This clonotype was counted at least ten times. The V call is TRBV3-1, the J call TRBJ2-3, with D unclear. Germline assignment: CDR1 LGHDT and CDR2 YNNKEL (reference sequence). V was pared by 4 bases and J by 7 bases, with 15 bases between. The CDR3 has 14 amino acids. CDR3 region: CASSLTGPRNTQYF. The DNA for the CDR3 is TGTGCCAGCAGCCTTACCGGGCCCCGGAATACGCAGTATTTT.

This clonotype was seen many times. The chain employs TRBV10-1 and TRBJ2-3; D unclear. Germline V gives CDR1 WNHNN, CDR2 SYGVQD (reference sequence). Trimming pared 7 bases from V and 0 bases from J, leaving 8 bases between. The length of the CDR3 is 13 residues. DNA of the CDR3: TGCGCCAGCAATGACGGGAGCACAGATACGCAGTATTTT. Translated: CASNDGSTDTQYF.

CDR3 coding DNA: TGCGCCAGCAGCTTGGAACCAGATACGCAGTATTTT. It is translated as CASSLEPDTQYF. V is TRBV5-1 and J is TRBJ2-3; D is unresolved. The V end was cut by 0 bases, the J end by 4 bases, with 3 bases between. This CDR3 region has 12 residues. Germline assignment: CDR1 SGHRS and CDR2 YFSETQ.

The chain combines TRBV7-6 with TRBJ2-1; 9 bases agree with TRBD2. CDR1 is SGHVS and CDR2 is FNYEAQ in the germline V gene. This CDR3 has 16 residues. Losses at the gene ends were 0 bases for V and 10 bases for J; bases not matched to a gene: 10. The CDR3, as DNA: TGTGCCAGCAGCTTAGCGGTGAGCGGGGGGTTCACGGAGCAGTTCTTC. As protein: CASSLAVSGGFTEQFF.

This clonotype appeared many times. The V gene is TRBV5-1, the J gene TRBJ2-1, with unresolved D. In germline, CDR1 is SGHRS, CDR2 YFSETQ. The CDR3 has 12 residues. V was shortened by 2 bases and J by 0 bases, with 0 bases between the two germline ends. CDR3 in amino acids: CASSFSYNEQFF. DNA for the CDR3: TGCGCCAGCAGCTTCTCCTACAATGAGCAGTTCTTC.